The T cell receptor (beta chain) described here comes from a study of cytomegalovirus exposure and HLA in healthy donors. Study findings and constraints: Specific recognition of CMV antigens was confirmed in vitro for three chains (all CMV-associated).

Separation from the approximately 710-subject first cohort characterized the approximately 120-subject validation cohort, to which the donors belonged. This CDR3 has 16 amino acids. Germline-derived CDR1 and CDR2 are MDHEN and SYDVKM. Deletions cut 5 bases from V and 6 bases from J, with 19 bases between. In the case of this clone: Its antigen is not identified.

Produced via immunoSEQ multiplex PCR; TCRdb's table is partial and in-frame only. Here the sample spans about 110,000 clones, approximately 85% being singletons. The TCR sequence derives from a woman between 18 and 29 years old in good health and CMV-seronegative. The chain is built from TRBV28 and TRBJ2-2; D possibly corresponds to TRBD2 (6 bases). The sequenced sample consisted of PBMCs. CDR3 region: CASSTRDFPRAGELFF. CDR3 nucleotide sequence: TGTGCCAGCAGTACCCGGGACTTCCCCAGGGCCGGGGAGCTGTTTTTT.